A selection of T cell receptor beta chains follows, all from one sample in a study of blood T cell repertoires in COVID-19. Libraries were prepared by immunoSEQ multiplex PCR; TCRdb keeps only in-frame clonotypes and omits some of them. The data show approximately 270,000 clones, around nine tenths seen once. Sample: peripheral blood. The receptors were sampled from a man younger than 40 with acute or convalescent COVID-19. Both conserved end residues are part of each CDR3. The D gene is left open where the match is weak. The size entry is marked missing in some rows and otherwise reads once, few, many or a size class.

D gene	clone size	CDR3 length	V gene	J gene	CDR3 DNA	CDR3 protein
NA	NA	12	TRBV10-3	TRBJ1-3	TGTGCCTCCGGTCGGGATGCAAACACCATATATTTT	CASGRDANTIYF
TRBD2	NA	16	TRBV5-1	TRBJ2-3	TGCGCCAGCAGCTGGGGACTAGCGGGAGGGACAGATACGCAGTATTTT	CASSWGLAGGTDTQYF
TRBD1	many	16	TRBV6-5	TRBJ2-7	TGTGCCAGCAGTTACTTAACGGGACAGGGTGCTTACGAGCAGTACTTC	CASSYLTGQGAYEQYF
NA	NA	15	TRBV7-9	TRBJ1-2	TGTGCCAGCAGCTTTATTATATCCCAGGGATATGGCTACACCTTC	CASSFIISQGYGYTF
TRBD2	few	13	TRBV7-9	TRBJ2-2	TGTGCCAGCCTCGGACTAGCGGCCGGGGAGCTGTTTTTT	CASLGLAAGELFF
TRBD1	NA	13	TRBV7-3	TRBJ1-2	TGTGCCAGCAGCCTAGACAGGGCCTATGGCTACACCTTC	CASSLDRAYGYTF
NA	NA	14	TRBV27	TRBJ2-1	TGTGCCAGCAGTTTGGCAGGCTCCTACAATGAGCAGTTCTTC	CASSLAGSYNEQFF
NA	NA	12	TRBV28	TRBJ1-3	TGTGCCAGCAGTACAGGGCGAAACACCATATATTTT	CASSTGRNTIYF
TRBD2	NA	15	TRBV2	TRBJ2-7	TGTGCCAGCATCCGAGCGGTAGCGGGTTCCTACGAGCAGTACTTC	CASIRAVAGSYEQYF
TRBD2	once	18	TRBV19	TRBJ2-1	TGTGCCAGTAGCCCCAAAATTAGACTAGCGGGGGGGTACAATGAGCAGTTCTTC	CASSPKIRLAGGYNEQFF
TRBD1	NA	15	TRBV6-2/TRBV6-3	TRBJ1-1	TGTGCCAGCAGTTACGTTGGAGGGGGCATCACTGAAGCTTTCTTT	CASSYVGGGITEAFF
TRBD2	NA	17	TRBV7-3	TRBJ2-3	TGTGCCAGCAGCTTAACCGGGACTAGCAGCGGCACAGATACGCAGTATTTT	CASSLTGTSSGTDTQYF
NA	NA	15	TRBV28	TRBJ2-2	TGTGCCAGCAGTTTTCGGACAACGAACACCGGGGAGCTGTTTTTT	CASSFRTTNTGELFF
TRBD1	NA	17	TRBV5-1	TRBJ1-5	TGCGCCAGCAGCCCAAGAGGGACAGGCGATAGCAATCAGCCCCAGCATTTT	CASSPRGTGDSNQPQHF
NA	NA	15	TRBV4-1	TRBJ2-3	TGCGCCAGCAGCCCCGGTCACGCTAGCACAGATACGCAGTATTTT	CASSPGHASTDTQYF
TRBD2	NA	13	TRBV19	TRBJ2-7	TGTGCCAGTAGTTTTGGACTAGCGCTAGAGCAGTACTTC	CASSFGLALEQYF
TRBD2	once	12	TRBV7-8	TRBJ2-4	TGTGCCAGCAGCTGGACTAGTAGTCTTCAGTACTTC	CASSWTSSLQYF
TRBD1	NA	12	TRBV29-1	TRBJ1-3	TGCAGCGTCGGACAGGGGGTAAACACCATATATTTT	CSVGQGVNTIYF
NA	NA	15	TRBV5-1	TRBJ1-1	TGCGCCAGCAGCTTGGCCGGTAGCTTAGGGGCTGAAGCTTTCTTT	CASSLAGSLGAEAFF
TRBD1	once	14	TRBV5-4	TRBJ1-1	TGTGCCAGCAGCATTAAGGGGGCGGGCACTGAAGCTTTCTTT	CASSIKGAGTEAFF
TRBD2	NA	16	TRBV18	TRBJ2-5	TGTGCCAGCTCACCACGAAACAGCGGGGGCGGAGAGACCCAGTACTTC	CASSPRNSGGGETQYF
NA	once	14	TRBV10-1	TRBJ2-3	TGCGCCAGCACTGATACGCTAGCATCTGATACGCAGTATTTT	CASTDTLASDTQYF
NA	NA	12	TRBV11-1	TRBJ2-7	TGTGCCAGCAGCTTAGCCGGGTTCGAGCAGTACTTC	CASSLAGFEQYF
NA	NA	15	TRBV18	TRBJ2-5	TGTGCCAGCTCTCCGACGTCCGGGACAAGAGAGACCCAGTACTTC	CASSPTSGTRETQYF
TRBD2	NA	13	TRBV12-3/TRBV12-4	TRBJ2-5	TGTGCCAGCAGCTGGACTAGTAAGGAGACCCAGTACTTC	CASSWTSKETQYF
TRBD2	NA	18	TRBV9	TRBJ2-2	TGTGCCAGCAGCGTTTGGCCAGGACTAGCGGGGCGAACCGGGGAGCTGTTTTTT	CASSVWPGLAGRTGELFF
TRBD2	NA	12	TRBV7-9	TRBJ2-7	TGTGCCAGCAGCTTAGGCGGGGGCGAGCAGTACTTC	CASSLGGGEQYF
NA	NA	14	TRBV19	TRBJ2-7	TGTGCCACCAAGATGGGGGGTCCCTCCCACGAGCAGTACTTC	CATKMGGPSHEQYF
TRBD1	NA	13	TRBV12-3/TRBV12-4	TRBJ1-1	TGTGCCAGCAGACGGGGACAGGGAAATGAAGCTTTCTTT	CASRRGQGNEAFF
TRBD1	few	16	TRBV2	TRBJ2-1	TGTGCCAGCAGCACCTCCGGGACAGGGTCCTACAATGAGCAGTTCTTC	CASSTSGTGSYNEQFF
TRBD2	NA	15	TRBV7-2	TRBJ2-7	TGTGCCAGCAGCTTAGCCAGCGGGACCTACTACGAGCAGTACTTC	CASSLASGTYYEQYF
NA	NA	15	TRBV18	TRBJ2-3	TGTGCCAGCTCACGGGACACCTACTCCTCAGATACGCAGTATTTT	CASSRDTYSSDTQYF
NA	NA	12	TRBV6-5	TRBJ2-3	TGTGCCAGCACCCACCCGACTCCTACGCAGTATTTT	CASTHPTPTQYF
NA	NA	14	TRBV5-8	TRBJ2-2	TGTGCCAGCAGCTCTGGACAGTCCACCGGGGAGCTGTTTTTT	CASSSGQSTGELFF
TRBD2	NA	19	TRBV5-1	TRBJ2-6	TGCGCCAGCAGCAAGCGAAACCCAGCGGGGAACTCTGGGGCCAACGTCCTGACTTTC	CASSKRNPAGNSGANVLTF
TRBD1	NA	14	TRBV6-6	TRBJ2-7	TGTGCCAGCAGTTATCGACAGGGGACTGTGGGGCAGTACTTC	CASSYRQGTVGQYF
NA	NA	16	TRBV19	TRBJ2-3	TGTGCCAGTAGTATTAGGCAGGGTGGGAGCACAGATACGCAGTATTTT	CASSIRQGGSTDTQYF
NA	NA	15	TRBV5-1	TRBJ2-1	TGCGCCAGCAGCTTGGTTGTAGCGAAATACAATGAGCAGTTCTTC	CASSLVVAKYNEQFF
TRBD1	NA	13	TRBV12-3/TRBV12-4	TRBJ1-6	TGTGCCAGCAGTTTGACAGGGGATTCACCCCTCCACTTT	CASSLTGDSPLHF
NA	NA	13	TRBV9	TRBJ2-1	TGTGCCAGCAGCGTAGCTTACTACAATGAGCAGTTCTTC	CASSVAYYNEQFF
TRBD2	NA	13	TRBV28	TRBJ2-1	TGTGCCAGCAGTCGGTACCTAGCGGGTGAGCAGTTCTTC	CASSRYLAGEQFF
NA	once	12	TRBV7-2	TRBJ1-2	TGTGCCAGCAGCTTAGGTGGAGTTGGCTACACCTTC	CASSLGGVGYTF
NA	NA	17	TRBV5-6	TRBJ1-3	TGTGCCAGCAGTTTTCGCGGGTCCGCTCTCTCTGGAAACACCATATATTTT	CASSFRGSALSGNTIYF
NA	NA	13	TRBV3-1/TRBV3-2	TRBJ2-1	TGTGCCAGCAGCCAAGTCAGGGGTTATGAGCAGTTCTTC	CASSQVRGYEQFF
TRBD2	NA	15	TRBV18	TRBJ2-7	TGTGCCAGCTCGCCTAGCGGGAGGGCCTCGGGGGAGCAGTACTTC	CASSPSGRASGEQYF
NA	NA	15	TRBV7-8	TRBJ1-4	TGTGCCAGCACCTTAGGTCAGGGAACTAATGAAAAACTGTTTTTT	CASTLGQGTNEKLFF
TRBD2	once	15	TRBV10-1	TRBJ2-5	TGCGCCAGCGTAATAGCGGGAGCCCGGTTGGAGACCCAGTACTTC	CASVIAGARLETQYF
TRBD1	NA	17	TRBV7-6	TRBJ2-7	TGTGCCAGCAGCCTAAAAAGGGGGACAGGGAACCCCTACGAGCAGTACTTC	CASSLKRGTGNPYEQYF
TRBD2	NA	17	TRBV5-1	TRBJ2-7	TGCGCCAGCAGCAGGGGAGGGACTAGCGGGTTTCCCTACGAGCAGTACTTC	CASSRGGTSGFPYEQYF
TRBD1	NA	16	TRBV18	TRBJ2-4	TGTGCCAGCTCACCGCTATTACAGGGGAGCAAAAACATTCAGTACTTC	CASSPLLQGSKNIQYF
NA	NA	15	TRBV5-4	TRBJ1-3	TGTGCCAGCAGCTTGGCCAGGGCCTCTGGAAACACCATATATTTT	CASSLARASGNTIYF
TRBD1	NA	13	TRBV30	TRBJ1-4	TGTGCCTGGGGGGACAGGGGGCATGAAAAACTGTTTTTT	CAWGDRGHEKLFF
NA	NA	16	TRBV5-6	TRBJ1-2	TGTGCCAGCAGCGATATCACGACAGGAGTATACTATGGCTACACCTTC	CASSDITTGVYYGYTF